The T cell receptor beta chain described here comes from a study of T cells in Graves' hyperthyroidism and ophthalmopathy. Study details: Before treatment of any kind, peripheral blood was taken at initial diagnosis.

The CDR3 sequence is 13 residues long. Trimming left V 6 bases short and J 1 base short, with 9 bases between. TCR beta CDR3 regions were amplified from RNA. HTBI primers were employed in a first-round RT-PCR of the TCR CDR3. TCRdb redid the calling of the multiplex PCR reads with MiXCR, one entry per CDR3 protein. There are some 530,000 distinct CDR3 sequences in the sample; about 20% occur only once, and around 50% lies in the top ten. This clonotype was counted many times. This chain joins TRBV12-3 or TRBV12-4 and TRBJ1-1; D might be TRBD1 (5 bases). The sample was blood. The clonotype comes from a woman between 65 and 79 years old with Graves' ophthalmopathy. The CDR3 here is CASRYDRNTEAFF. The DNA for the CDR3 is TGTGCCAGCAGATATGACAGGAACACTGAAGCTTTCTTT.